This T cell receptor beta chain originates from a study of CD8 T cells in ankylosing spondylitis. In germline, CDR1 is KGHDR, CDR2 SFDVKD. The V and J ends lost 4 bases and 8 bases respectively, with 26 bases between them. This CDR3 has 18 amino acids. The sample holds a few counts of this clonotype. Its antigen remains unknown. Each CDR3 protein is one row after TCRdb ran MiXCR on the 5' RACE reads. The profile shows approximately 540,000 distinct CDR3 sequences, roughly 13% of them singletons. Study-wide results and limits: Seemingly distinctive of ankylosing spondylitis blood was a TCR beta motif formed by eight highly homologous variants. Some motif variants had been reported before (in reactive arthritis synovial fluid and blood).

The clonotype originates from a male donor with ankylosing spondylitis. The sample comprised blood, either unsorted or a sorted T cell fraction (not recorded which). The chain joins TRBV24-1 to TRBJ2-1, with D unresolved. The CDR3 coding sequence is TGTGCCACCAGTGACCGGAGCGCGACGGTTTCGACAATGGATGAGCAGTTCTTC. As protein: CATSDRSATVSTMDEQFF.